A single T cell receptor (beta chain) is shown here with its context. Its specificity is not known. MiXCR, run by TCRdb on the 5' RACE reads, gives a single entry per CDR3 protein. The table shows more than 2,500 distinct CDR3 sequences, with about 6% occurring only once. These data belong to a study of spatial heterogeneity in lung cancer. The time point here: sample taken at primary tumor resection. Untreated early-stage non-small cell lung cancer patients, about 70 in total, were the donors. Study conclusions and caveats: Tumoral mutation counts were tracked by counts of expanded intratumoral alpha and beta TCRs.

The CDR3 sequence is 16 residues long. V lost 4 bases and J lost 1; bases outside the gene matches: 9. Germline V CDR1 and CDR2: SQVTM, ANQGSEA. The chain links TRBV29-1 to TRBJ2-5; 10 bases line up with TRBD2. The receptor's source is a male donor with early-stage non-small cell lung cancer. The source material was lung tumor tissue, sampled at surgery. CDR3 sequence (DNA): TGCAGCGTTGGGGCTCGGGTAGCGGGGGGCCAAGAGACCCAGTACTTC. This sequence encodes CSVGARVAGGQETQYF. The whole variable domain, remainder taken from reference TRBV29-1 and TRBJ2-5, is SAVISQKPSRDICQRGTSLTIQCQVDSQVTMMFWYRQQPGQSLTLIATANQGSEATYESGFVIDKFPISRPNLTFSTLTVSNMSPEDSSIYLCSVGARVAGGQETQYFGPGTRLLVL.